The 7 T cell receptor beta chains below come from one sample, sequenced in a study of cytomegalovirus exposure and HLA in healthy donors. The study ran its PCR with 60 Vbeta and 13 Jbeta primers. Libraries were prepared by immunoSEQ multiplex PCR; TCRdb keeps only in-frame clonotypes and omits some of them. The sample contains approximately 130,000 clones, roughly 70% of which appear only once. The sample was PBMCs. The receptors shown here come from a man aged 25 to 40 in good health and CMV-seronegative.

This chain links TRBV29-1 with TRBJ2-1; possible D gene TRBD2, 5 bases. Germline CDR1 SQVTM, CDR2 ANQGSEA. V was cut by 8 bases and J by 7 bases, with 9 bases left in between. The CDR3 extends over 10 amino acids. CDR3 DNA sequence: TGCAGCTACGGAGGAAATGAGCAGTTCTTC. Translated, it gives CSYGGNEQFF.

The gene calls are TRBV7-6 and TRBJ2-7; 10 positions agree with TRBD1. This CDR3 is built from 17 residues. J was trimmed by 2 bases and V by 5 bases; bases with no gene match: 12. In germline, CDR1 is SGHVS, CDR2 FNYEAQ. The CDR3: CASSPFSGTGVPYEQYF. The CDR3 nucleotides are TGTGCCAGCAGCCCCTTCAGCGGGACAGGGGTCCCCTACGAGCAGTACTTC.

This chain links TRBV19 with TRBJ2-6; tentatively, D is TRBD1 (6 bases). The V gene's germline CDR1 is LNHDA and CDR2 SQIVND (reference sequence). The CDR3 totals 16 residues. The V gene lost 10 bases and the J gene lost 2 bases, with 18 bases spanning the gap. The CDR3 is CATEIRGFAGANVLTF. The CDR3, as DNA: TGTGCCACTGAAATAAGGGGGTTCGCTGGGGCCAACGTCCTGACTTTC.

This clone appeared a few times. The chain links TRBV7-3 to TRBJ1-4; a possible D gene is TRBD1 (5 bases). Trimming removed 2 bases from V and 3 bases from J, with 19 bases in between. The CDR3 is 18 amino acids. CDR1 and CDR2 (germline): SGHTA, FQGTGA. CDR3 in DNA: TGTGCCAGCAGCTTAGGGTGGGTAGGGGCGGAAGCTAATGAAAAACTGTTTTTT. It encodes CASSLGWVGAEANEKLFF.

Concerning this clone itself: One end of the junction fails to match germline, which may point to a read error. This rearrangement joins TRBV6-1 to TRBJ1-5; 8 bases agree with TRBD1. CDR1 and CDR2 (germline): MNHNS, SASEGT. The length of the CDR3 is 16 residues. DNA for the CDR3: TGTGCCTGCAGTGGTACAGACAGGGGCCTCTTGCAGCCCCAGCATTTT. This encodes CACSGTDRGLLQPQHF.

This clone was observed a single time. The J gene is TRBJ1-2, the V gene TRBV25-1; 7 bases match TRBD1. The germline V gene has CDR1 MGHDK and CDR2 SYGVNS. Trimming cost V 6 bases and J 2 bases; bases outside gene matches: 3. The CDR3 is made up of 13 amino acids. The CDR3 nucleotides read TGTGCCAGCAGAAAGACAGGGAACTATGGCTACACCTTC. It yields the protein CASRKTGNYGYTF.

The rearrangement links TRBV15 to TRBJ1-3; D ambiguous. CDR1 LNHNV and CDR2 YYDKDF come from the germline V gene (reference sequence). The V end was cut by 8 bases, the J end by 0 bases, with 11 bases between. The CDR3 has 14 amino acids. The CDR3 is CATDYEFSGNTIYF. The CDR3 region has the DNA TGTGCCACCGATTACGAGTTCTCTGGAAACACCATATATTTT.